Listed below are T cell receptor beta chains from one sample, sequenced in a study of beta chain features in type 1 diabetes. Method: immunoSEQ multiplex PCR; TCRdb's copy keeps in-frame clones and lacks some. The table records 200,000 to 250,000 clones, around 16% of them present only once. Sequenced material: naive CD4+ T cells from blood. The receptors come from a man younger than 45 with type 1 diabetes. Both conserved end residues are part of each CDR3. D genes are given only for firm matches. Some rows mark clone size as missing; the rest say once, few, many or name a class of expanded clone.

clone size	V gene	D gene	J gene	CDR3 protein	CDR3 DNA
few	TRBV25-1	-	TRBJ1-2	CASSEQGFQGYTF	TGTGCCAGCAGTGAACAGGGATTTCAGGGCTACACCTTC
few	TRBV7-6	TRBD1	TRBJ2-5	CASSSRGPGAQTQYF	TGTGCCAGCAGCTCCAGGGGGCCGGGGGCACAGACCCAGTACTTC
few	TRBV30	-	TRBJ2-1	CAWRQGLYNEQFF	TGTGCCTGGAGGCAGGGCCTCTACAATGAGCAGTTCTTC
few	TRBV7-2	-	TRBJ2-1	CASSSQLRQEQFF	TGTGCCAGCAGCTCACAACTAAGGCAAGAGCAGTTCTTC
few	TRBV30	TRBD1	TRBJ2-7	CALRDRSYEQYF	TGTGCTCTCCGGGACAGGTCCTACGAGCAGTACTTC
once	TRBV2	TRBD2	TRBJ2-1	CASSFRLAGEQFF	TGTGCCAGCAGTTTTCGACTAGCGGGGGAGCAGTTCTTC
-	TRBV30	-	TRBJ2-7	CAWSLQGIGREQYF	TGTGCCTGGAGTCTCCAGGGTATTGGGCGCGAGCAGTACTTC
-	TRBV4-2	-	TRBJ2-3	CASSQGTVLDTQYF	TGTGCCAGCAGCCAAGGGACAGTACTAGATACGCAGTATTTT
-	TRBV5-1	-	TRBJ2-7	CASSLEGRNYEQYF	TGCGCCAGCAGCTTGGAAGGGAGAAACTACGAGCAGTACTTC
-	TRBV9	TRBD1	TRBJ2-5	CASSVALQGEETQYF	TGTGCCAGCAGCGTAGCCTTGCAGGGGGAAGAGACCCAGTACTTC
few	TRBV23-1	-	TRBJ1-1	CASSPPTGSTEAFF	TGCGCCAGCAGTCCCCCGACAGGTTCGACTGAAGCTTTCTTT
-	TRBV4-1	-	TRBJ2-1	CASSQVGRGPYNEQFF	TGCGCCAGCAGCCAAGTAGGCAGGGGACCCTACAATGAGCAGTTCTTC
few	TRBV9	TRBD2	TRBJ2-3	CASSGGTSGSGAQYF	TGTGCCAGCAGTGGCGGGACTAGCGGGAGTGGGGCGCAGTATTTT
-	TRBV7-2	TRBD2	TRBJ2-5	CASSLREGSGETQYF	TGTGCCAGCAGCCTGCGGGAGGGGTCCGGTGAGACCCAGTACTTC
-	TRBV30	TRBD1	TRBJ1-3	CAWARTGTGNTIYF	TGTGCCTGGGCCCGGACAGGGACTGGAAACACCATATATTTT
few	TRBV29-1	-	TRBJ2-7	CSVATSFSYEQYF	TGCAGCGTTGCGACTAGTTTCTCCTACGAGCAGTACTTC
few	TRBV7-9	-	TRBJ2-3	CASSLAGPNTDTQYF	TGTGCCAGCAGCTTAGCGGGGCCCAACACAGATACGCAGTATTTT
-	TRBV19	-	TRBJ1-5	CASSMTGGQPQHF	TGTGCCAGTAGTATGACAGGAGGGCAGCCCCAGCATTTT
few	TRBV9	-	TRBJ2-5	CASSATTQETQYF	TGTGCCAGCAGCGCAACAACCCAAGAGACCCAGTACTTC
few	TRBV30	-	TRBJ2-7	CAWTGSSEQYF	TGTGCCTGGACAGGCTCCTCCGAGCAGTACTTC
few	TRBV6-5	TRBD1	TRBJ2-7	CASSYSSGQGNSQYF	TGTGCCAGCAGTTACTCGAGTGGACAGGGCAACTCACAGTACTTC
-	TRBV20-1	-	TRBJ2-4	CSAPSYAIQYF	TGCAGTGCTCCCTCATATGCCATTCAGTACTTC
few	TRBV29-1	TRBD1	TRBJ2-7	CSVVKQGANEQYF	TGCAGCGTTGTGAAGCAGGGGGCGAACGAGCAGTACTTC
few	TRBV29-1	-	TRBJ1-1	CSVRHTMNTEAFF	TGCAGCGTGAGACATACAATGAACACTGAAGCTTTCTTT
few	TRBV28	-	TRBJ2-7	CASSFSVYEQYF	TGTGCCAGCAGTTTTAGTGTGTACGAGCAGTACTTC
-	TRBV30	-	TRBJ2-7	CAGQRSYEQYF	TGTGCCGGACAGAGGTCCTACGAGCAGTACTTC
few	TRBV7-9	TRBD2	TRBJ2-3	CASSLQGTVTGGTQYF	TGTGCCAGCAGCTTGCAAGGAACGGTCACGGGGGGTACGCAGTATTTT
-	TRBV30	TRBD1	TRBJ1-1	CAWLDRRQGVTEAFF	TGTGCCTGGCTCGACAGAAGACAGGGAGTTACTGAAGCTTTCTTT
few	TRBV25-1	TRBD1	TRBJ2-7	CASSGDRGDYEQYF	TGTGCCAGCAGTGGGGACAGGGGGGACTACGAGCAGTACTTC
few	TRBV25-1	TRBD2	TRBJ2-2	CASSKAGGFTGELFF	TGTGCCAGCAGTAAAGCGGGAGGGTTCACCGGGGAGCTGTTTTTT
few	TRBV30	TRBD1	TRBJ1-5	CARRGTGGNQPQHF	TGTGCCCGGAGGGGGACAGGGGGAAATCAGCCCCAGCATTTT
few	TRBV30	-	TRBJ1-1	CARTTDRGTEAFF	TGTGCCCGGACTACGGACAGAGGCACTGAAGCTTTCTTT
few	TRBV29-1	TRBD1	TRBJ2-5	CRGQGAGETQYF	TGCAGGGGACAGGGGGCAGGAGAGACCCAGTACTTC
few	TRBV29-1	-	TRBJ2-3	CSVCSGYTDTQYF	TGCAGCGTTTGTAGCGGATACACAGATACGCAGTATTTT
few	TRBV15	-	TRBJ1-1	CATSSRQLLEAFF	TGTGCCACCAGCAGCCGGCAGCTTCTCGAAGCTTTCTTT
few	TRBV28	TRBD2	TRBJ2-3	CASSLGGRGTDTQYF	TGTGCCAGCAGTTTGGGCGGGAGGGGCACAGATACGCAGTATTTT
few	TRBV7-2	-	TRBJ1-2	CASSLDSGNGYTF	TGTGCCAGCAGCTTAGACTCAGGGAATGGCTACACCTTC
-	TRBV7-9	TRBD2	TRBJ2-7	CASSAGTSGSRYEQYF	TGTGCCAGCAGCGCCGGGACTAGCGGGAGTAGATACGAGCAGTACTTC
-	TRBV7-9	TRBD2	TRBJ2-4	CASSLGLAANIQYF	TGTGCCAGCAGCTTAGGGCTAGCGGCAAACATTCAGTACTTC
-	TRBV14	-	TRBJ2-2	CASSQRQGTGELFF	TGTGCCAGCAGCCAACGCCAGGGCACCGGGGAGCTGTTTTTT
few	TRBV18	TRBD1	TRBJ1-1	CASSPKQGVNTEAFF	TGTGCCAGCTCACCCAAACAGGGGGTGAACACTGAAGCTTTCTTT
-	TRBV4-2	TRBD2	TRBJ2-4	CASSQDSSGGGTRPQNIQYF	TGTGCCAGCAGCCAAGATAGTTCGGGAGGTGGGACTAGGCCACAAAACATTCAGTACTTC
-	TRBV9	-	TRBJ2-1	CASSVHEEQFF	TGTGCCAGCAGCGTACACGAAGAGCAGTTCTTC